The 17 T cell receptor beta chains in this list originate from one sample, sequenced in a study of shared clonotypes between healthy human individuals. Naive CD8 cells lacked CD45RO, underwent positive selection for CCR7 and left out terminally differentiated effector memory CD45RA+ cells. The method was immunoSEQ multiplex PCR; TCRdb's version includes in-frame clones alone and lacks a portion of them. The profile shows about 680,000 clones, approximately 90% of them singletons. Material for sequencing was naive CD8+ T cells sorted from blood. The receptors were sampled from a man between 25 and 39 years old in good health.

This clone was counted between two and nine times. The chain combines TRBV29-1 with TRBJ2-7; TRBD2 matches 12 bases. Germline assignment: CDR1 SQVTM and CDR2 ANQGSEA. This CDR3 contains 13 residues. After removal of 4 bases from V and 7 bases from J, the junction contained 5 bases not matched to a gene. DNA of the CDR3: TGCAGCGTTGGACTAGCGGGAGTGCCGGAGCAGTACTTC. Protein product: CSVGLAGVPEQYF.

The gene calls are TRBV28 and TRBJ1-5; a possible D gene is TRBD1 (5 bases). Germline CDR1 and CDR2: MDHEN and SYDVKM. V was trimmed by 5 bases and J by 5 bases, leaving 13 bases between them. The CDR3 consists of 14 residues. CDR3 sequence reads: CASSNRQGDQPQHF. CDR3 sequence (DNA): TGTGCCAGCAGTAACCGCCAGGGTGATCAGCCCCAGCATTTT.

This chain links TRBV28 with TRBJ1-1, with 7 bases fitting TRBD1. The V segment lost 8 bases and the J segment 4 bases; nucleotides outside the gene matches: 1. This CDR3 is built from 11 residues. CDR1 MDHEN and CDR2 SYDVKM come from the germline V gene. DNA of the CDR3: TGTGCCAGCCACAGGGGCACTGAAGCTTTCTTT. Its protein is CASHRGTEAFF.

V is TRBV7-8 and J is TRBJ2-7, with D hard to call. This CDR3 contains 13 residues. CDR1 is SGHVS and CDR2 is FQNEAQ in the germline V gene. Trimming left V 2 bases short and J 1 base short, with 6 bases between. This CDR3 reads CASSLYESYEQYF. DNA for the CDR3: TGTGCCAGCAGCTTATATGAATCCTACGAGCAGTACTTC.

A word on this clone: Other nucleotide sequences in the sample specify the same CDR3. The chain uses TRBV5-6 and TRBJ2-7, with D uncertain. Germline values: CDR1 SGHDT, CDR2 YYEEEE. The CDR3 contains 11 residues. The V gene lost 4 bases and the J gene lost 2 bases, with 4 bases spanning the gap. The CDR3 coding sequence is TGTGCCAGCAGCCTGGCCTACGAGCAGTACTTC. This sequence encodes CASSLAYEQYF.

This sequence joins TRBV11-2 and TRBJ2-1, with D perhaps matching TRBD1 (5 bases). This CDR3 contains 18 residues. Trimming took 2 bases from V and 2 from J, leaving 19 bases between them. Germline V gene lookup returns CDR1 SGHAT and CDR2 FQNNGV. The DNA for the CDR3 is TGTGCCAGCAGCTTACCATTGTTGACAGTTAAACCCTACAATGAGCAGTTCTTC. This sequence encodes CASSLPLLTVKPYNEQFF.

The chain uses TRBV7-6 and TRBJ2-3, with 7 bases that match TRBD1. J gave up 4 bases and V 1 base, and 2 bases lay outside the gene matches. The CDR3 sequence is 14 residues long. Germline lookup yields CDR1 SGHVS and CDR2 FNYEAQ. The CDR3 here is CASSLGDSSDTQYF. CDR3 in DNA: TGTGCCAGCAGCTTAGGGGACAGTTCAGATACGCAGTATTTT.

Written as DNA, the CDR3 is TGTGCCAGCAACCGGGGATTTGAGGGGTACAACAATGAGCAGTTCTTC. Translated, it gives CASNRGFEGYNNEQFF. This sequence joins TRBV27 and TRBJ2-1; the D gene could be TRBD1 or TRBD2 (5 bases each). Between the trimmed V and J ends, which lost 7 bases and 5 bases, there was a span of 21 bases. CDR1 is MNHEY and CDR2 is SMNVEV in the germline V gene (reference sequence). This CDR3 has 16 residues.

The chain has TRBV27 and TRBJ2-2; TRBD2 agrees at 7 bases. The length of the CDR3 is 16 residues. V gave up 6 bases and J gave up 0 bases; unmatched junction bases: 7. Germline CDR1 reads MNHEY; CDR2 reads SMNVEV (reference sequence). CDR3 amino acids: CASRGRGFANTGELFF. The CDR3 region has the DNA TGTGCCAGCAGAGGGCGGGGGTTCGCGAACACCGGGGAGCTGTTTTTT.

As DNA, the CDR3 is TGTGCCAGCAGCTTGCGGGGAAACTCCTACAATGAGCAGTTCTTC. Amino acids: CASSLRGNSYNEQFF. V and J are TRBV7-6 and TRBJ2-1, with a possible D match to TRBD2 (6 bases). Germline CDR1 and CDR2: SGHVS and FNYEAQ. The V gene lost 3 bases and the J gene lost 0 bases, with 9 bases spanning the gap. CDR3 length: 15 amino acids.

V and J are TRBV19 and TRBJ2-5; D is possibly TRBD2 (5 bases). The length of the CDR3 is 16 residues. V was pared by 1 base and J by 4 bases, with 16 bases between. Germline loops: CDR1 LNHDA, CDR2 SQIVND (reference sequence). CDR3 sequence: CASSIVVRRRLETQYF. The CDR3 DNA is TGTGCCAGTAGTATAGTTGTTCGCAGGAGGTTAGAGACCCAGTACTTC.

The chain joins TRBV2 to TRBJ2-2; 10 bases line up with TRBD1. The CDR3 extends over 16 amino acids. V lost 6 bases to trimming and J lost 4 bases; unmatched junction nucleotides: 8. Germline-derived CDR1 and CDR2 are SNHLY and FYNNEI. The CDR3 is CASRGKRTGGTGELFF. DNA for the CDR3: TGTGCCAGCAGGGGGAAGCGGACAGGGGGCACCGGGGAGCTGTTTTTT.

This clone was counted many times. The V call is TRBV10-3, the J call TRBJ2-1; no firm D call. CDR1 is ENHRY and CDR2 is SYGVKD in the germline V gene. The CDR3 is 13 amino acids. V was cut by 4 bases and J by 0 bases, with 4 bases left in between. In nucleotides, the CDR3 is TGTGCCATCAGTGCAGGCTCCTACAATGAGCAGTTCTTC. The encoded protein is CAISAGSYNEQFF.

The chain carries TRBV12-5 and TRBJ2-3; D is ambiguous. Trimming removed 1 base from V and 2 bases from J, with 4 bases in between. Germline CDR1 reads LGHNT; CDR2 reads FRNRAP. The CDR3 length is 13 residues. Here the CDR3 reads CASGLGYTDTQYF. In DNA, the CDR3 is TGTGCTAGTGGTTTGGGCTACACAGATACGCAGTATTTT. The variable domain in full, completed from reference TRBV12-5 and TRBJ2-3, reads DARVTQTPRHKVTEMGQEVTMRCQPILGHNTVFWYRQTMMQGLELLAYFRNRAPLDDSGMPKDRFSAEMPDATLATLKIQPSEPRDSAVYFCASGLGYTDTQYFGPGTRLTVL.

The chain couples TRBV6-6 to TRBJ2-1; the D gene is possibly TRBD2 (6 bases). Germline CDR1 reads MNHNY; CDR2 reads SVGAGI (reference sequence). This CDR3 comprises 13 residues. V lost 6 bases and J 3 bases, leaving 9 bases between the germline ends. This chain's CDR3 is CASSSGLYNEQFF. The DNA of the CDR3 is TGTGCCAGCAGCTCGGGACTCTACAATGAGCAGTTCTTC.

The rearrangement links TRBV4-1 to TRBJ2-7; 12 bases match TRBD2. Germline CDR1 and CDR2: MGHRA and YSYEKL. J gave up 6 bases and V 1 base, and 1 base lay outside the gene matches. The CDR3 runs 14 residues. As DNA, the CDR3 is TGCGCCAGCAGCCAAGTACTAGCGGGAGGCGAGCAGTACTTC. The encoded protein is CASSQVLAGGEQYF.

CDR3 nucleotides: TGTGCCAGCAGCGGACAAGCGGGAGGGCGGAGGGATGAGCAGTTCTTC. It yields the protein CASSGQAGGRRDEQFF. This chain connects TRBV2 to TRBJ2-1; the match to TRBD2 covers 10 bases. The V gene's germline CDR1 is SNHLY and CDR2 FYNNEI. V was clipped by 6 bases and J by 8 bases; unmatched bases: 13. The CDR3 sequence is 16 residues long.